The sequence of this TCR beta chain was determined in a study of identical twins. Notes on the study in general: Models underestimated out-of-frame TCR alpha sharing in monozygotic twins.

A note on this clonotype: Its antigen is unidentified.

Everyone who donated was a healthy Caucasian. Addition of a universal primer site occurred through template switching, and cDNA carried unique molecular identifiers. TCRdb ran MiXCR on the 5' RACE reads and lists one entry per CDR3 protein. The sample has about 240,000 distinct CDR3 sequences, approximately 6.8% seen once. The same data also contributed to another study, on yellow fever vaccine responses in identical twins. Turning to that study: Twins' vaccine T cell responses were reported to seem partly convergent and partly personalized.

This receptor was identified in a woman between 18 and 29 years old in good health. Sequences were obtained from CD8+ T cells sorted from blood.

The chain's CDR3 is CSPRLAGAHYNEQFF. CDR3 nucleotide sequence: TGCAGCCCCCGACTAGCGGGGGCACACTACAATGAGCAGTTCTTC. The J gene is TRBJ2-1, the V gene TRBV29-1, with 12 bases matching TRBD2. The germline gives CDR1 SQVTM, CDR2 ANQGSEA. The length of the CDR3 is 15 residues. Trimming removed 8 bases from V and 3 bases from J; junction bases left unmatched: 8.